This passage covers 3 T cell receptor beta chains from one sample sequenced in a study of T cell changes during pregnancy in multiple sclerosis. Libraries were prepared by immunoSEQ multiplex PCR; TCRdb keeps only in-frame clonotypes and omits some of them. This table holds about 48,000 clones, around 90% found once. The input for sequencing was CD4+ T cells from peripheral blood mononuclear cells, taken in the second trimester of pregnancy. These receptors were collected from a female donor with multiple sclerosis, enrolled in a pregnancy study.

This chain links TRBV4-3 with TRBJ2-5; TRBD1 is a possible D gene (6 bases). The CDR3 extends over 15 amino acids. CDR1 and CDR2 from the germline V gene are LGHNA and YSLEER. The ends were cut back, 0 bases at V and 2 bases at J, with 10 bases in the middle. DNA for the CDR3: TGCGCCAGCAGCCAAGAAAGGACAGATCAAGAGACCCAGTACTTC. It specifies CASSQERTDQETQYF.

This rearrangement joins TRBV6-6 to TRBJ2-7; 9 bases fit TRBD1. The length of the CDR3 is 16 residues. The V and J ends lost 5 bases and 3 bases, in that order; junction bases with no gene match: 11. Germline CDR1 is MNHNY and CDR2 is SVGAGI (reference sequence). CDR3 nucleotide sequence: TGTGCCAGCAGTCGGGACAGGGCGACTTCCTACTACGAGCAGTACTTC. It translates to CASSRDRATSYYEQYF.

This clone turned up a few times. The rearrangement uses TRBV5-1 and TRBJ2-1; 13 bases are shared with TRBD2. V dropped 4 bases and J dropped 2; count of bases not matched to a gene: 6. Germline lookup yields CDR1 SGHRS and CDR2 YFSETQ. CDR3 length equals 17 residues. CDR3 in amino acids: CASSIGTSGVAYNEQFF. In DNA, the CDR3 is TGCGCCAGCAGCATTGGGACTAGCGGGGTTGCCTACAATGAGCAGTTCTTC.